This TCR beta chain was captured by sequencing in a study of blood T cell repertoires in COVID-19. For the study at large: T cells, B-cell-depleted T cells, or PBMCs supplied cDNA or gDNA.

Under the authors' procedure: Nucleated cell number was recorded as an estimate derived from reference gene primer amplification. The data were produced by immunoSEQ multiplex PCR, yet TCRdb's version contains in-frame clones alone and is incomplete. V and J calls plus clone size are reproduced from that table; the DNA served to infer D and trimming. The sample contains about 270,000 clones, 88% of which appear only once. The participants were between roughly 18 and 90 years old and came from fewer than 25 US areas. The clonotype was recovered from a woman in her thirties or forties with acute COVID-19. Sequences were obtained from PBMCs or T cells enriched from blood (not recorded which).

The CDR3 is CAWSRGWTDTQYF. In nucleotides, the CDR3 is TGTGCCTGGTCTCGGGGGTGGACAGATACGCAGTATTTT. The V call is TRBV30, the J call TRBJ2-3, with D possibly matching TRBD2 (6 bases). V gave up 5 bases and J gave up 3 bases, with 12 bases separating them. The CDR3 loop spans 13 amino acids. Germline lookup yields CDR1 GTSNPN and CDR2 SVGIG (reference sequence). Full variable domain (remainder filled in from reference TRBV30 and TRBJ2-3): SQTIHQWPATLVQPVGSPLSLECTVEGTSNPNLYWYRQAAGRGLQLLFYSVGIGQISSEVPQNLSASRPQDRQFILSSKKLLLSDSGFYLCAWSRGWTDTQYFGPGTRLTVL.